These 13 T cell receptor beta chains share one sample of origin, sequenced in a study of cytomegalovirus exposure and HLA in healthy donors. Amplification used 60 Vbeta primers and 13 Jbeta primers. Assay: immunoSEQ multiplex PCR; the TCRdb copy retains only in-frame clones and omits some. The sample contains 100,000 to 150,000 clones, 75% to 90% of which appear only once. Sequenced input: PBMCs. These receptors were collected from a man aged 25-40 years in good health and CMV-seropositive.

The V call is TRBV9, the J call TRBJ2-2, with unresolved D. The CDR3 contains 14 residues. Looked up from germline, CDR1 is SGDLS and CDR2 is YYNGEE. With 4 bases removed from V and 8 bases from J, the gap between germline ends came to 15 bases. Written as DNA, the CDR3 is TGTGCCAGCAGCCCACTAAAGAGCAAGGGGGAGCTGTTTTTT. Translating it yields CASSPLKSKGELFF.

This clone has only one observation. V is TRBV2 and J is TRBJ1-1, with 7 nucleotides matching TRBD1. Germline values: CDR1 SNHLY, CDR2 FYNNEI. Trimming at V came to 6 bases and at J to 0 bases, leaving 7 bases not matched to a gene. The CDR3 consists of 15 residues. The CDR3 here is CASSRDGTVNTEAFF. DNA for the CDR3: TGTGCCAGCAGCCGGGACGGGACAGTGAACACTGAAGCTTTCTTT.

In this sample, this clone turned up a few times. V and J are TRBV27 and TRBJ1-5, with 8 bases that match TRBD1. Germline V CDR1 and CDR2: MNHEY, SMNVEV (reference sequence). This CDR3 is 16 amino acids long. With V trimmed by 6 bases and J by 5 bases, 12 bases remained unmatched. CDR3 loop: CASSQEFTGGYQPQHF. CDR3 in DNA: TGTGCCAGCAGCCAAGAATTCACAGGGGGTTATCAGCCCCAGCATTTT.

The chain carries TRBV28 and TRBJ2-1; maybe TRBD2 (7 bases). V lost 5 bases to trimming and J lost 5 bases, with 19 bases between them. Germline loops: CDR1 MDHEN, CDR2 SYDVKM. This CDR3 has 16 residues. Here the CDR3 DNA reads TGTGCCAGCAGTCCCTGGGGGGGCGAAAAGGACAATGAGCAGTTCTTC. Translating it yields CASSPWGGEKDNEQFF.

The V and J genes are TRBV5-6 and TRBJ1-2; 9 bases are a match to TRBD1. The CDR3 covers 14 residues. Trimming took 4 bases from V and 5 from J; bases not matched to a gene: 6. Germline assignment: CDR1 SGHDT and CDR2 YYEEEE. The CDR3 DNA is TGTGCCAGCAGCGGGACAGGGTACCGGTATGGCTACACCTTC. This sequence encodes CASSGTGYRYGYTF.

The genes are TRBV19 and TRBJ1-1; a possible D gene is TRBD1 (6 bases). The V gene lost 5 bases and the J gene lost 4 bases, with 11 bases spanning the gap. This CDR3 spans 13 amino acids. Per germline, CDR1 LNHDA and CDR2 SQIVND (reference sequence). This CDR3 is CASSAQGPTEAFF. The CDR3 DNA reads as TGTGCCAGTAGTGCACAGGGCCCCACTGAAGCTTTCTTT.

The gene calls are TRBV5-1 and TRBJ2-5, with 10 bases fitting TRBD2. CDR3 size: 16 residues. Germline V lookup: CDR1 SGHRS, CDR2 YFSETQ. Trimming removed 0 bases from V and 5 bases from J; junction bases left unmatched: 7. The CDR3 loop is CASSLEASGGLETQYF. CDR3 nucleotides: TGCGCCAGCAGCTTGGAGGCTAGCGGGGGATTGGAGACCCAGTACTTC.

The V and J genes are TRBV27 and TRBJ1-2; TRBD1 matches at 9 bases. With 2 bases clipped from V and 6 bases from J, the junction kept 1 base outside the gene matches. CDR1 and CDR2 (germline): MNHEY, SMNVEV (reference sequence). This CDR3 contains 13 residues. The CDR3 DNA sequence: TGTGCCAGCAGTTTAGGACAGGGGAATGGCTACACCTTC. Its protein product is CASSLGQGNGYTF.

This clone appeared a single time. V and J are TRBV6-6 and TRBJ2-1; no definite D call. Germline V CDR1 and CDR2: MNHNY, SVGAGI (reference sequence). Trimming cost V 11 bases and J 0 bases, with 11 bases left between them. This CDR3 is 13 amino acids long. The CDR3 region has the DNA TGTGCCGTTTCGCGGAGCTCCTACAATGAGCAGTTCTTC. Translated: CAVSRSSYNEQFF.

The J gene is TRBJ2-7, the V gene TRBV6-6; D not resolved. V lost 2 bases and J 0 bases, leaving 5 bases between the germline ends. The germline V gene encodes CDR1 MNHNY and CDR2 SVGAGI (reference sequence). The CDR3 contains 13 residues. CDR3 bases: TGTGCCAGCAGTTACCTCGGCTCCTACGAGCAGTACTTC. Translated, it gives CASSYLGSYEQYF.

V is TRBV19 and J is TRBJ2-3; D is ambiguous. The CDR3 sequence is 13 residues long. Germline values: CDR1 LNHDA, CDR2 SQIVND (reference sequence). The germline V and J ends were trimmed by 2 bases and 4 bases, with 7 bases remaining between them. The CDR3 region is CASSIQAPDTQYF. In DNA form, the CDR3 reads TGTGCCAGTAGTATACAGGCCCCAGATACGCAGTATTTT.

The V call is TRBV27, the J call TRBJ1-1; no firm D call. Germline CDR1 is MNHEY and CDR2 is SMNVEV (reference sequence). The CDR3 contains 13 residues. Between the trimmed V and J ends, which lost 6 bases and 1 base, there was a span of 9 bases. This chain's CDR3 is CASRKPSNTEAFF. The CDR3 nucleotides read TGTGCCAGCAGGAAGCCTTCGAACACTGAAGCTTTCTTT.

This rearrangement joins TRBV7-8 to TRBJ2-5, with unresolved D. This CDR3 comprises 11 residues. Germline loops: CDR1 SGHVS, CDR2 FQNEAQ. Trimming left V 4 bases short and J 3 bases short, with 3 bases between. CDR3 DNA: TGTGCCAGCAGCTCAAAAGAGACCCAGTACTTC. Protein sequence: CASSSKETQYF.